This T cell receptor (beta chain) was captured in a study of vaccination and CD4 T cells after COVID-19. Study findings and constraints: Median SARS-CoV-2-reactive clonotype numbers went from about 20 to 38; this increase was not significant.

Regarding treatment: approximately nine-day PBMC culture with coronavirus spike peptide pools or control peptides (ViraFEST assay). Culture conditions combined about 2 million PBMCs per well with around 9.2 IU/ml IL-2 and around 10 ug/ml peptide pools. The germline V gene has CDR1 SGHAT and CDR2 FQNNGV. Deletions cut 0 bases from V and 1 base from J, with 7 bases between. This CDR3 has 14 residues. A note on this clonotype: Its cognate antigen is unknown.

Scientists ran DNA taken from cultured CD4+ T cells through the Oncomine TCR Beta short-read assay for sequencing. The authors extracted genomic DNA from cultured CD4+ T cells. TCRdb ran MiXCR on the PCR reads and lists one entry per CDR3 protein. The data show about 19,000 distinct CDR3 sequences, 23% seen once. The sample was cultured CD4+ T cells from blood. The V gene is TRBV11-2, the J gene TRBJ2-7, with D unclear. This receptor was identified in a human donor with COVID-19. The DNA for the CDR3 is TGTGCCAGCAGCTTAGAACGGCAGTCCTACGAGCAGTACTTC. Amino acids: CASSLERQSYEQYF. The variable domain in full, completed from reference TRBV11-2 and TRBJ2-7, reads EAGVAQSPRYKIIEKRQSVAFWCNPISGHATLYWYQQILGQGPKLLIQFQNNGVVDDSQLPKDRFSAERLKGVDSTLKIQPAKLEDSAVYLCASSLERQSYEQYFGPGTRLTVT.